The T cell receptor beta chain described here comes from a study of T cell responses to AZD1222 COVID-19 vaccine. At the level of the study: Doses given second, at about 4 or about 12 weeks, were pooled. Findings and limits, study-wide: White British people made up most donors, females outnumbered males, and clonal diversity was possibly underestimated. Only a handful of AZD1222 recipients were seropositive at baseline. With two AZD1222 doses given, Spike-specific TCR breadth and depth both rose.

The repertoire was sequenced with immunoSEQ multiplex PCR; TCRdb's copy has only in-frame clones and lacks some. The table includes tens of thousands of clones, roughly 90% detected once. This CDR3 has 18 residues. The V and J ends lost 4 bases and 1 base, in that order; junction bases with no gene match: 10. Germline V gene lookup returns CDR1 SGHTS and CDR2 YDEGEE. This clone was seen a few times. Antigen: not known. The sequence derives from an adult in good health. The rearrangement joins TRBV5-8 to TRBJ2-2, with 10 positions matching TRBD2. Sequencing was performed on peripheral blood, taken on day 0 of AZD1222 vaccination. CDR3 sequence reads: CASSLIVASGGNTGELFF. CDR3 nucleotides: TGTGCCAGCAGCCTCATCGTGGCTAGCGGGGGGAACACCGGGGAGCTGTTTTTT.